This TCR beta chain originates from a study of T cells in localized non-small cell lung cancer. General study results and limits: Adjacent lung held a median roughly 60 of the top 100 tumor clones. Sequencing was limited to one tumor region, leaving the possibility of heterogeneity open. Those with higher blood T cell density had longer overall survival. Uninvolved nearby lung showed the greatest T cell clonality, exceeding that found in tumor.

This clone was counted a few times. The antigen is undetermined. TCRdb's copy holds only in-frame clones and misses some; the assay was immunoSEQ multiplex PCR. The sample lists more than 20,000 clones, approximately 91% occurring once. V was clipped by 5 bases and J by 5 bases; unmatched bases: 15. The CDR3 spans 17 residues. Per germline, CDR1 SGHTA and CDR2 FQGNSA. This receptor was taken from a man aged 35-75 years with stage II squamous cell lung carcinoma. This sequence joins TRBV7-2 and TRBJ2-1; 7 bases agree with TRBD2. Sample: PBMCs, taken before any cancer treatment. Here the CDR3 DNA reads TGTGCCAGCAGCAAAGTTGGCGGGGGAAGTATTAACAATGAGCAGTTCTTC. This encodes CASSKVGGGSINNEQFF. Together with reference TRBV7-2 and TRBJ2-1, the CDR3 gives the full variable domain: GAGVSQSPSNKVTEKGKDVELRCDPISGHTALYWYRQSLGQGLEFLIYFQGNSAPDKSGLPSDRFSAERTGGSVSTLTIQRTQQEDSAVYLCASSKVGGGSINNEQFFGPGTRLTVL.